What follows describes a single T cell receptor (beta chain). This clone may be a read error of a much larger clone one base away. A volume of roughly 6 milliliters of peripheral blood was collected by draw at each of two time points. Two-round multiplex PCR, the amplification method, yielded TCR beta CDR3 from genomic DNA. Specific primers for each TRBV and TRBJ gene were what first-round PCR used. TCRdb analysed the multiplex PCR reads with MiXCR anew, one entry per CDR3 protein. The sample holds almost 40,000 distinct CDR3 sequences, about 24% seen once. The germline gives CDR1 ENHRY, CDR2 SYGVKD. CDR3 length: 13 residues. The ends were cut back, 6 bases at V and 7 bases at J, with 15 bases in the middle. This sample is part of a study of prognosis after radiotherapy for stage I lung cancer.

The receptor was isolated from a donor aged 50 or older with non-small cell lung cancer. The V gene is TRBV10-3, the J gene TRBJ1-1, with TRBD1 as a possible D gene (6 bases). The specimen comprised PBMCs, sampled before or after stereotactic body radiation therapy (not recorded which). In DNA, the CDR3 is TGTGCCATCAGCCAGGGGAAGGGCAATGAAGCTTTCTTT. This sequence encodes CAISQGKGNEAFF.